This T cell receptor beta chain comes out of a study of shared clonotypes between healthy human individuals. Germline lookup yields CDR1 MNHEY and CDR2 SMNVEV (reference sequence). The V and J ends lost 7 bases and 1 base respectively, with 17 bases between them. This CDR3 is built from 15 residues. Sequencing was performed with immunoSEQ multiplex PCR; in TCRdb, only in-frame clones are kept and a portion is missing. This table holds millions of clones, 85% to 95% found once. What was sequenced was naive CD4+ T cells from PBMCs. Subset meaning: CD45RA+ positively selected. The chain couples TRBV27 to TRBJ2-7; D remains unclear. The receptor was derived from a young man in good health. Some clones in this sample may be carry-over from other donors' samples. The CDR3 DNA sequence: TGTGCCAGCACCCGAACCCCCGGACCTTCCTACGAGCAGTACTTC. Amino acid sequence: CASTRTPGPSYEQYF.